This TCR beta chain comes out of a study of T cell responses to AZD1222 COVID-19 vaccine. Libraries were prepared by immunoSEQ multiplex PCR; TCRdb keeps only in-frame clonotypes and omits some of them. The table records fewer than 200,000 clones, around 90% of them present only once. The CDR3 is 16 amino acids. The germline CDR1 and CDR2 sequences are KGHSH and LQKENI. After removal of 1 base from V and 4 bases from J, the junction contained 9 bases not matched to a gene. The source was peripheral blood, collected on day 0 of AZD1222 vaccination. The clonotype originates from an adult in good health. The J gene is TRBJ1-2, the V gene TRBV18; the match to TRBD1 covers 7 bases. This chain's CDR3 is CASSPLPDRAGYGYTF. The CDR3 region has the DNA TGTGCCAGCTCACCACTTCCCGACAGGGCGGGCTATGGCTACACCTTC.